Included here is one T cell receptor beta chain sequence, with context. The data originate from a study of blood T cell repertoires in COVID-19. As originally analysed: Reference gene primer amplification in the assay estimated nucleated cell counts. TCRdb keeps only in-frame clones here, not all; method: immunoSEQ multiplex PCR. V and J calls and clone size are copied from that table; D and trimming were computed from the DNA. The top ten hold about 10% of the sample, which has 65,000 to 90,000 clones, 85% to 90% seen once. This CDR3 has 14 amino acids. This receptor was obtained from a man older than 75 with acute or convalescent COVID-19. Sequencing was done on a sample of peripheral blood. The V call is TRBV21-1, the J call TRBJ2-4; TRBD1 reflects the table's D call only, with no check against the DNA. TRBV21-1 is reported as a pseudogene. CDR3 nucleotide sequence: TGTGCCAGCAGCAAAGCGGGCCTGAAAAACATTCAGTACTTC. The encoded protein is CASSKAGLKNIQYF.